This T cell receptor beta chain was profiled in a study of T-cell reconstitution after alpha-beta-depleted transplantation in children. Study-level results: T-cell counts and diversity were attributed mostly to newly produced T cells one year after transplant. The origin of high day-60 TCRbeta diversity in some patients lay in surviving recipient T cells and thymic progenitors.

Comment on this clonotype: Its antigen is undetermined. A much larger clone differs from this one at a single base, so this may be a read error.

TCRbeta library construction was performed incorporating unique molecular identifiers. TCRdb itself ran the PCR reads through MiXCR, one entry per CDR3 protein. Found here are 250,000 to 300,000 distinct CDR3 sequences, around 7.3% of them singletons; the top ten hold about 9.3%. Between the trimmed V and J ends, which lost 2 bases and 1 base, there was a span of 10 bases. Germline lookup yields CDR1 DFQATT and CDR2 SNEGSKA (reference sequence). CDR3 length equals 14 residues. The origin of this receptor is a female patient aged 2 to 10 who had a stem cell transplant for Fanconi anemia, so the T cells may come from the graft donor. V is TRBV20-1 and J is TRBJ2-3; D possibly corresponds to TRBD2 (5 bases). This specimen was peripheral blood, taken 360 days after TCRalphabeta/CD19-depleted stem cell transplant. CDR3: CSARSGLRTDTQYF. The CDR3 nucleotides are TGCAGTGCTAGATCCGGACTCCGCACAGATACGCAGTATTTT.